The clone carrying this T cell receptor beta chain was seen many times. This specimen belongs to a study of response to subunit inactivated influenza vaccine. One entry per CDR3 protein results from TCRdb running MiXCR on the RT-PCR reads. Seen here are some 570,000 distinct CDR3 sequences, 11% observed once, and the top ten hold approximately 10%. The V segment lost 5 bases and the J segment 5 bases; nucleotides outside the gene matches: 7. The germline V gene encodes CDR1 SGHRS and CDR2 YFSETQ. This CDR3 has 14 residues. These data were also reused for a study on T cells expressing NK-cell markers. According to that study: For TCR beta, cDNA was produced by 5'RACE template switching with UMIs. Dominance of the CD3+CD56-NKG2C+ fraction by these clonotypes also held in a handful of donors.

The source of this sequence is a man aged 45-60 years who received an inactivated influenza vaccine. The rearrangement uses TRBV5-1 and TRBJ2-5, with 9 nucleotides matching TRBD1. The source material was PBMCs from blood, sampled on the day of vaccination. The CDR3 is CASRRTGGGETQYF. The CDR3, as DNA: TGCGCCAGCAGGAGAACAGGGGGCGGTGAGACCCAGTACTTC.